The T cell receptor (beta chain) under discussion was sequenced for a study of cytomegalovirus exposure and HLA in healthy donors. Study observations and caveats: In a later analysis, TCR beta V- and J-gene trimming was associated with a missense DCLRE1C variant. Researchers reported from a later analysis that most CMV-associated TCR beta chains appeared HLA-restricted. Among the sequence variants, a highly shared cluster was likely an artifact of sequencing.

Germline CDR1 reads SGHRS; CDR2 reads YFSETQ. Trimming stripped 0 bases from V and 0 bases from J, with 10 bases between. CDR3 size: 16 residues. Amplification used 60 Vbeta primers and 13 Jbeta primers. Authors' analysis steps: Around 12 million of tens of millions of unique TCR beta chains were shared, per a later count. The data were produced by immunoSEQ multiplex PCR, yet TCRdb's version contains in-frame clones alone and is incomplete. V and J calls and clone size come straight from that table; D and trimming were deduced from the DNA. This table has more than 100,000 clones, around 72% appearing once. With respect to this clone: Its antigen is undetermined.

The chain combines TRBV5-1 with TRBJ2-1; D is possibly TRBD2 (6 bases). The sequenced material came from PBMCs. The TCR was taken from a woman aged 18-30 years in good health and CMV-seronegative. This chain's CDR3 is CASSLDFSGSYNEQFF. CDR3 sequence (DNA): TGCGCCAGCAGCTTGGACTTTAGCGGCTCCTACAATGAGCAGTTCTTC.